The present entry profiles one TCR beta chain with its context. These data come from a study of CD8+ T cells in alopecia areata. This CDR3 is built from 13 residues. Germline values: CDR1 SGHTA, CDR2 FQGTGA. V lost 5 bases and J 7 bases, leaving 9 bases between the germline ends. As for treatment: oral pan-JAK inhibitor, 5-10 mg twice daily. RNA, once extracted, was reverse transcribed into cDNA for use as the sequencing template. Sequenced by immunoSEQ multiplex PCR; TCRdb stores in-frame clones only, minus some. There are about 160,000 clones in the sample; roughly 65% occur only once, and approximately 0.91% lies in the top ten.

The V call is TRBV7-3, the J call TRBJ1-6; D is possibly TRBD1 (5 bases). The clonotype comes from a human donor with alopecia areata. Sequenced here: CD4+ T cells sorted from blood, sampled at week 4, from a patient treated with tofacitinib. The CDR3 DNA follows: TGTGCCAGCAGCCCGGGGACCAATTCACCCCTCCACTTT. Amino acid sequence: CASSPGTNSPLHF.